Presented here are 3 T cell receptor beta chains from one specimen sequenced in a study of shared clonotypes between healthy human individuals. Terminally differentiated effector memory CD45RA+ cells were excluded from the naive CD8 cells, which were CD45RO-negative and positively selected for CCR7. Clones were sequenced by immunoSEQ multiplex PCR, and TCRdb holds only the in-frame ones, with some missing. The top ten clones hold 0.85% to 1.2% of a sample with about 2 million clones, about 95% of them seen once. What was sequenced was naive CD8+ T cells sorted from blood. These TCRs come from a man aged 18-30 years in good health.

V usage is TRBV28 and J usage is TRBJ2-5; no reliable D call. Trimming cost V 3 bases and J 3 bases, with 11 bases left between them. The V gene's germline CDR1 is MDHEN and CDR2 SYDVKM. The CDR3 consists of 14 residues. The CDR3 sequence is CASSFYSGKETQYF. In DNA form, the CDR3 reads TGTGCCAGCAGTTTTTATTCTGGGAAAGAGACCCAGTACTTC. The full variable domain, with the rest looked up from reference TRBV28 and TRBJ2-5, is DVKVTQSSRYLVKRTGEKVFLECVQDMDHENMFWYRQDPGLGLRLIYFSYDVKMKEKGDIPEGYSVSREKKERFSLILESASTNQTSMYLCASSFYSGKETQYFGPGTRLLVL.

The CDR3 nucleotides read TGTGCCAGCAGTGGCCGACTAGCGGGGGTCTACAATGAGCAGTTCTTC. It encodes CASSGRLAGVYNEQFF. The V gene is TRBV6-1, the J gene TRBJ2-1, with TRBD2 matching over 12 bases. Germline V gene sequence: CDR1 MNHNS, CDR2 SASEGT. The CDR3 is 16 residues long. V was pared by 4 bases and J by 3 bases, with 4 bases of the junction left unmatched.

The chain combines TRBV11-2 with TRBJ1-1, with D unresolved. Germline V gene lookup returns CDR1 SGHAT and CDR2 FQNNGV. The CDR3 covers 11 residues. The V gene lost 8 bases and the J gene lost 3 bases, with 7 bases spanning the gap. The CDR3 is CASGEDTEAFF. The CDR3 DNA is TGTGCCAGCGGTGAAGACACTGAAGCTTTCTTT.